This T cell receptor beta chain came from a study of regulatory T cells in long-lasting Graves disease. Regarding the study as a whole: Persistent cases favored TRBV28, TRBJ1-2 and TRBJ2-5.

Note on this clonotype: Its antigen is unknown.

Sequencing libraries for TCR beta were prepared with iRepertoire HTBI primers and Arm-PCR of CDR3 regions. From the multiplex PCR reads, TCRdb called clonotypes with MiXCR, one entry per CDR3 protein. The table includes 450,000 to 650,000 distinct CDR3 sequences, around 15% detected once. Trimming removed 4 bases from V and 3 bases from J; junction bases left unmatched: 10. This CDR3 region has 17 residues. Germline CDR1 ENHRY, CDR2 SYGVKD. Time point in this sample: newly diagnosed GD, antithyroid drugs for less than 3 months. PBMCs provided the RNA from which the TCR library was made. These data were also filed under a second study, of T cells in Graves' hyperthyroidism and ophthalmopathy. From that second work: Exclusion of patients followed from uncontrolled infection, other autoimmune disease, pregnancy or lactation.

V gene TRBV10-3 combines with J gene TRBJ2-7, with 12 bases identical to TRBD1. The sequence was collected from a woman aged 35-65 years with Graves disease. The material sequenced was peripheral blood mononuclear cells (PBMCs), taken at new diagnosis, from a patient treated with antithyroid drugs. The CDR3 DNA follows: TGTGCCATCAGTGGCGTAACGGGACAGGGGGCGTTCTACGAGCAGTACTTC. This sequence encodes CAISGVTGQGAFYEQYF.